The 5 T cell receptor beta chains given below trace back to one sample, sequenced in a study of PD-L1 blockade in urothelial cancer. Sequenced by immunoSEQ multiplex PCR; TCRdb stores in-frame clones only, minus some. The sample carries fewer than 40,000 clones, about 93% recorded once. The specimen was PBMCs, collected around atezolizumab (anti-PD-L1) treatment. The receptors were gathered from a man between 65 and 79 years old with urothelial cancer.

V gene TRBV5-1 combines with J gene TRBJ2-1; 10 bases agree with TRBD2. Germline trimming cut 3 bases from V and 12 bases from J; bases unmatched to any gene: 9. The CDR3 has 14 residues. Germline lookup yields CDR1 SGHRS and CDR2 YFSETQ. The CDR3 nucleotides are TGCGCCAGCAGCTGGAGGACTAGCGGCAGAGGGCAGTTCTTC. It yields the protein CASSWRTSGRGQFF.

CDR3 in amino acids: CASSTPFGRVETQYF. The CDR3 region has the DNA TGTGCCAGCAGTACCCCATTCGGGAGAGTGGAGACCCAGTACTTC. This chain links TRBV28 with TRBJ2-5; D may be TRBD2 (6 bases). The CDR3 totals 15 residues. Germline values: CDR1 MDHEN, CDR2 SYDVKM. V was trimmed by 5 bases and J by 5 bases, leaving 18 bases between them.

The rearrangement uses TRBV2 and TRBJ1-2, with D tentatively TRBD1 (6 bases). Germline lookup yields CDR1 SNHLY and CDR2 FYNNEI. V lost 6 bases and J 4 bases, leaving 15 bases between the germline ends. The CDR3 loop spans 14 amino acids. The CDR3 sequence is CASSATGFSYGYTF. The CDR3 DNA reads TGTGCCAGCAGCGCTACAGGGTTTAGCTATGGCTACACCTTC. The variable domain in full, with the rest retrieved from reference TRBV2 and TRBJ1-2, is EPEVTQTPSHQVTQMGQEVILRCVPISNHLYFYWYRQILGQKVEFLVSFYNNEISEKSEIFDDQFSVERPDGSNFTLKIRSTKLEDSAMYFCASSATGFSYGYTFGSGTRLTVV.

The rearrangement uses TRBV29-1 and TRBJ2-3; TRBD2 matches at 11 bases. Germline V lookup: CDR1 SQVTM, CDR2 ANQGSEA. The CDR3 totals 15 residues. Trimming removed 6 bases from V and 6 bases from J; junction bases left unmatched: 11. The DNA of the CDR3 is TGCAGCGTACGATCACAACTAGCGGGAGTGGATACGCAGTATTTT. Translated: CSVRSQLAGVDTQYF.

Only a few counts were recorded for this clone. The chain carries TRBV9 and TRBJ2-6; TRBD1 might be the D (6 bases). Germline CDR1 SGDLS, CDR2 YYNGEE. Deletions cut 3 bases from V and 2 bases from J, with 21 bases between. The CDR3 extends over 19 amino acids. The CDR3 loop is CASSDSFTGFLPGANVLTF. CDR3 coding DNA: TGTGCCAGCAGCGACTCTTTCACAGGGTTTCTCCCTGGGGCCAACGTCCTGACTTTC.